Below are 11 T cell receptor beta chains sequenced from a single sample in a study of T cells in tumors after PD-1 blockade. Produced via immunoSEQ multiplex PCR; TCRdb's table is partial and in-frame only. Among approximately 46,000 clones, 79% were seen once, and the ten largest hold around 15%. The sequences come from PBMCs, collected before anti-PD-1 treatment. All receptors come from a human donor with basal cell carcinoma.

This clone was detected only a few times. The rearrangement joins TRBV12-5 to TRBJ1-1; no reliable D call. With 5 bases removed from V and 2 bases from J, the gap between germline ends came to 9 bases. The V gene's germline CDR1 is LGHNT and CDR2 FRNRAP. The CDR3 contains 13 residues. CDR3 protein: CASGESSNTEAFF. The CDR3 DNA is TGTGCTAGTGGTGAAAGTTCTAACACTGAAGCTTTCTTT.

The V call is TRBV3-1 (or the pseudogene TRBV3-2), the J call TRBJ1-5, with D unresolved. V lost 2 bases to trimming and J lost 3 bases, with 8 bases between them. The CDR3 covers 14 residues. Germline CDR1 LGHDT, CDR2 YNNKEL (reference sequence). DNA for the CDR3: TGTGCCAGCAGCCAAAGCAGTATCAATCAGCCCCAGCATTTT. Translating gives CASSQSSINQPQHF.

The gene calls are TRBV4-2 and TRBJ2-7; D is unclear. The germline V and J ends were trimmed by 4 bases and 4 bases, with 11 bases remaining between them. Germline lookup yields CDR1 LGHNA and CDR2 YNFKEQ. This CDR3 region has 13 residues. The CDR3 coding sequence is TGTGCCAGCAGCCCCACCGTGGGGTACGAGCAGTACTTC. Its translation is CASSPTVGYEQYF.

This chain joins TRBV7-6 and TRBJ1-6; TRBD1 agrees at 7 bases. Germline CDR1 is SGHVS and CDR2 is FNYEAQ. V shed 5 bases and J 7 bases; nucleotides not matched to a gene: 8. This CDR3 has 15 residues. In nucleotides, the CDR3 is TGTGCCAGCAGCCCCAGCGGGACAGCCAATTCACCCCTCCACTTT. Protein product: CASSPSGTANSPLHF.

This clone has more than one count but fewer than ten. CDR3 sequence reads: CASSQETGYQPQHF. The CDR3 nucleotides are TGCGCCAGCAGCCAAGAAACAGGCTATCAGCCCCAGCATTTT. The J gene is TRBJ1-5, the V gene TRBV4-1, with a weak D call TRBD1 (5 bases). Trimming pared 0 bases from V and 5 bases from J, leaving 8 bases between. Germline lookup yields CDR1 MGHRA and CDR2 YSYEKL. This CDR3 has 14 residues.

The chain combines TRBV7-9 with TRBJ2-1, with D possibly matching TRBD2 (6 bases). V was clipped by 1 base and J by 5 bases, with 18 bases between them. CDR1 is SEHNR, CDR2 FQNEAQ, per germline (reference sequence). The CDR3 contains 17 residues. The CDR3 DNA reads as TGTGCCAGCAGCTTAGTTGGTGGGGCGGGGCTTAACAATGAGCAGTTCTTC. It yields the protein CASSLVGGAGLNNEQFF.

The chain couples TRBV29-1 to TRBJ2-1, with D uncertain. V dropped 4 bases and J dropped 6 bases, with 7 bases sitting between them. Germline loops: CDR1 SQVTM, CDR2 ANQGSEA. The CDR3 is 11 amino acids. CDR3 DNA sequence: TGCAGCGTTGTGACAAGCAATGAGCAGTTCTTC. It translates to CSVVTSNEQFF.

This chain connects TRBV5-1 to TRBJ1-1, with 7 bases matching TRBD1. The CDR3 length is 20 residues. Germline V gives CDR1 SGHRS, CDR2 YFSETQ. V trimming: 4 bases; J trimming: 4 bases; junction bases outside the gene matches: 25. CDR3 region: CASSPGDYGGTAIRGTEAFF. The DNA of the CDR3 is TGCGCCAGCAGCCCCGGAGATTATGGGGGGACAGCAATCAGGGGCACTGAAGCTTTCTTT.

The CDR3 sequence: CASRRSTDRTDSNQPQHF. CDR3 DNA: TGTGCCAGCAGACGATCGACGGATCGAACCGATAGCAATCAGCCCCAGCATTTT. This chain uses TRBV5-6 with TRBJ1-5; D not resolved. CDR3 size: 18 residues. The germline V gene has CDR1 SGHDT and CDR2 YYEEEE. With 5 bases removed from V and 0 bases from J, the gap between germline ends came to 21 bases.

This chain joins TRBV5-3 and TRBJ2-1, with D tentatively TRBD1 or TRBD2 (5 bases each). TRBV5-3 carries the ORF label, with uncertain function. The CDR3 has 15 amino acids. Trimming cost V 2 bases and J 6 bases, with 15 bases left between them. Here the CDR3 reads CARSFFILGVNEQFF. The CDR3 nucleotides are TGTGCCAGAAGCTTTTTTATCCTGGGGGTCAATGAGCAGTTCTTC.

The CDR3 bases are TGTGCCAGCAGCATCCAGGACGCTAATGAAAAACTGTTTTTT. This sequence encodes CASSIQDANEKLFF. The chain employs TRBV5-4 and TRBJ1-4; D gene unclear. The CDR3 totals 14 residues. The germline V gene encodes CDR1 SGHNT and CDR2 YYREEE (reference sequence). The germline V and J ends were trimmed by 4 bases and 3 bases, with 10 bases remaining between them. Combining the CDR3 with reference TRBV5-4 and TRBJ1-4 gives the whole variable domain ETGVTQSPTHLIKTRGQQVTLRCSSQSGHNTVSWYQQALGQGPQFIFQYYREEENGRGNFPPRFSGLQFPNYSSELNVNALELDDSALYLCASSIQDANEKLFFGSGTQLSVL.